This T cell receptor (beta chain) was profiled in a study of T cells after somatic rescue of genetic block. Germline values: CDR1 SGHNT, CDR2 YYREEE (reference sequence). CDR3 length equals 13 residues. V lost 4 bases, J lost 7 bases, and 13 bases lay in between. The assay was immunoSEQ multiplex PCR, and TCRdb's table has in-frame clones only and misses some. The sample carries about 8,000 clones, over 80% recorded once. The genes are TRBV5-4 and TRBJ2-3; a weak D match, TRBD2 (6 bases). This clonotype was sampled from a boy aged 5 to 17. Input material: peripheral blood mononuclear cells (PBMCs). The CDR3 spells CASSRTSLNTQYF. The CDR3 coding sequence is TGTGCCAGCAGCCGCACTAGCTTGAATACGCAGTATTTT.